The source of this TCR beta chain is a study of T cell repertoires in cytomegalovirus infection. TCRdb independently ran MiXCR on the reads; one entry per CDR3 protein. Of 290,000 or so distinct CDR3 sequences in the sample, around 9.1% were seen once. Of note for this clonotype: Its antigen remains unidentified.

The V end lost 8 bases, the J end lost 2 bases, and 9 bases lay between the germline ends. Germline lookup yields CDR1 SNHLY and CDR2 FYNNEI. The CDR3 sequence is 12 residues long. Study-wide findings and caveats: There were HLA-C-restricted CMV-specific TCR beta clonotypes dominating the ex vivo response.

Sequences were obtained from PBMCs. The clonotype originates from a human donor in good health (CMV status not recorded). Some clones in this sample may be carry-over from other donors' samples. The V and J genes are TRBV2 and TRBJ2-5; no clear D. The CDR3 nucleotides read TGTGCCAGCGGCCCAATGCAAGAGACCCAGTACTTC. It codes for CASGPMQETQYF. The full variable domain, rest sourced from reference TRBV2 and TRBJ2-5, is EPEVTQTPSHQVTQMGQEVILRCVPISNHLYFYWYRQILGQKVEFLVSFYNNEISEKSEIFDDQFSVERPDGSNFTLKIRSTKLEDSAMYFCASGPMQETQYFGPGTRLLVL.